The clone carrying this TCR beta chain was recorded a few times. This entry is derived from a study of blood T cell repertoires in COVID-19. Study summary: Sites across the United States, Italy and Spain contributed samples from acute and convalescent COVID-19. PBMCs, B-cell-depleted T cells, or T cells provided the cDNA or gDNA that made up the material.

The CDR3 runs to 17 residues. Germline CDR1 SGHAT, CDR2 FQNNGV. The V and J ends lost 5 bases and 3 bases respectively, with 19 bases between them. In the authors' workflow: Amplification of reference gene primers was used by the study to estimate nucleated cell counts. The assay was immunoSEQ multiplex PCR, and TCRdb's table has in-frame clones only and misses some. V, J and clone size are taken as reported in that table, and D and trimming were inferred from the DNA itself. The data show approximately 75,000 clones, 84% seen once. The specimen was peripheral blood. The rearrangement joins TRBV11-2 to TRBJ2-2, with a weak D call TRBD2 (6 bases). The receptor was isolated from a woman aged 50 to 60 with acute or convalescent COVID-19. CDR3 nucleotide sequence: TGTGCCAGCAGCCCTTTGTCGGGGTGGGGGGACACCGGGGAGCTGTTTTTT. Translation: CASSPLSGWGDTGELFF.